The 30 T cell receptor beta chains presented below share a single source sample, sequenced in a study of blood T cell repertoires in COVID-19. Here immunoSEQ multiplex PCR was the method, and the copy in TCRdb shows in-frame clones only, minus some. The profile shows more than 250,000 clones, about 85% of them singletons. Sequenced: peripheral blood. The receptors come from a man aged 18 to 30 with active or convalescent COVID-19.

This clone was counted once. This rearrangement joins TRBV2 to TRBJ2-2, with no clear D. The CDR3 extends over 11 amino acids. Trimming cost V 7 bases and J 7 bases, with 7 bases left between them. Germline-derived CDR1 and CDR2 are SNHLY and FYNNEI. The CDR3 loop is CASKGGGELFF. CDR3 coding DNA: TGTGCCAGCAAAGGCGGCGGGGAGCTGTTTTTT.

The gene calls are TRBV5-6 and TRBJ1-4; maybe TRBD1 (6 bases). The germline CDR1 and CDR2 sequences are SGHDT and YYEEEE. Trimming shortened V by 5 bases and J by 4 bases, and 12 bases separated the two germline ends. This CDR3 is 14 amino acids long. CDR3 bases: TGTGCCAGCAGTTCCCGGGACATTAATGAAAAACTGTTTTTT. It codes for CASSSRDINEKLFF.

The chain has TRBV5-1 and TRBJ1-4, with 7 bases aligning to TRBD1. The germline V gene encodes CDR1 SGHRS and CDR2 YFSETQ. The CDR3 length is 15 residues. V was pared by 3 bases and J by 7 bases, with 9 bases of the junction left unmatched. The CDR3 protein is CASSSSYRGGEKLFF. The CDR3 bases are TGCGCCAGCAGCTCCTCGTACAGGGGAGGTGAAAAACTGTTTTTT.

The CDR3 protein is CATSEASGTEYEKLFF. The CDR3 DNA reads as TGTGCCACCAGTGAGGCCTCCGGGACAGAATATGAAAAACTGTTTTTT. The chain has TRBV24-1 and TRBJ1-4, with 7 positions matching TRBD1. The CDR3 sequence is 16 residues long. V trimming: 4 bases; J trimming: 6 bases; junction bases outside the gene matches: 10. Germline V lookup: CDR1 KGHDR, CDR2 SFDVKD.

The rearrangement uses TRBV4-1 and TRBJ1-2, with TRBD1 as a possible D gene (5 bases). The CDR3 is 14 amino acids. Trimming removed 0 bases at V and 8 bases at J, with 13 bases between. The germline CDR1 and CDR2 sequences are MGHRA and YSYEKL. CDR3 loop: CASSQEGVTVGYTF. The CDR3 nucleotides are TGCGCCAGCAGCCAAGAAGGGGTGACAGTGGGCTACACCTTC.

The chain uses TRBV11-2 and TRBJ1-6, with TRBD1 identical over 9 bases. CDR1 is SGHAT and CDR2 is FQNNGV in the germline V gene. The V gene end was trimmed by 4 bases and the J gene end by 16 bases; junction bases not matched to a gene: 8. The CDR3 totals 13 residues. The DNA for the CDR3 is TGTGCCAGCAGCTCCACCACAGGGGGCGGTCTCCACTTT. It specifies CASSSTTGGGLHF.

Here the CDR3 DNA reads TGTGCCAGCAGTCGACAGGGACTTAATGAAAAACTGTTTTTT. Its translation is CASSRQGLNEKLFF. The rearrangement joins TRBV14 to TRBJ1-4; 7 positions match TRBD1. This CDR3 has 14 residues. V lost 6 bases, J lost 4 bases, and 5 bases stayed unmatched. Germline V gene sequence: CDR1 SGHDN, CDR2 FVKESK.

The chain joins TRBV19 to TRBJ1-2; 8 bases are shared with TRBD1. Per the germline V gene, CDR1 is LNHDA and CDR2 is SQIVND (reference sequence). V lost 8 bases, J lost 5 bases, and 13 bases stayed unmatched. CDR3 length: 15 amino acids. As DNA, the CDR3 is TGTGCCAGTTCATCGATGACAGGGGCAGAATATGGCTACACCTTC. This sequence encodes CASSSMTGAEYGYTF.

The chain employs TRBV27 and TRBJ2-1; possibly TRBD2 for D (5 bases). The CDR3 runs to 14 residues. Trimming cost V 3 bases and J 10 bases, with 16 bases left between them. The germline gives CDR1 MNHEY, CDR2 SMNVEV (reference sequence). CDR3 amino acids: CASSLPTRQREQFF. In DNA, the CDR3 is TGTGCCAGCAGTTTGCCGACGCGGCAGCGGGAGCAGTTCTTC.

This clone was detected only a few times. The chain carries TRBV7-2 and TRBJ2-7; tentatively, D is TRBD2 (5 bases). The CDR3 consists of 15 residues. Germline values: CDR1 SGHTA, CDR2 FQGNSA. V lost 3 bases and J lost 5, with 17 bases in between. Written as DNA, the CDR3 is TGTGCCAGCAGCTTTCCGAGGGAGAGGTTCGACGAGCAGTACTTC. Its translation is CASSFPRERFDEQYF.

J is TRBJ2-1 and V is TRBV5-4; D gene unclear. CDR3 length: 13 amino acids. In germline, CDR1 is SGHNT, CDR2 YYREEE (reference sequence). V lost 0 bases and J 10 bases, leaving 11 bases between the germline ends. In DNA, the CDR3 is TGTGCCAGCAGCTTGGCCGAGATGAGGGAGCAGTTCTTC. It is translated as CASSLAEMREQFF.

This chain connects TRBV11-3 to TRBJ1-6; 9 nucleotides agree with TRBD1. V lost 7 bases and J lost 6; bases outside the gene matches: 7. This CDR3 has 15 residues. Germline-derived CDR1 and CDR2 are SGHNT and YENEEA. This CDR3 reads CASTGQGQGNSPLHF. In DNA, the CDR3 is TGTGCCAGCACGGGGCAGGGACAGGGTAATTCACCCCTCCACTTT.

The chain joins TRBV6-5 to TRBJ2-5; possible D gene TRBD2, 6 bases. The length of the CDR3 is 13 residues. V lost 8 bases and J 0 bases, leaving 10 bases between the germline ends. Germline V gives CDR1 MNHEY, CDR2 SVGAGI. CDR3 nucleotide sequence: TGTGCCAGCGGCCGGGACTACCAAGAGACCCAGTACTTC. As protein: CASGRDYQETQYF.

The chain carries TRBV6-5 and TRBJ1-1; D is unclear. The CDR3 sequence is 10 residues long. Germline CDR1 is MNHEY and CDR2 is SVGAGI. Trimming removed 6 bases at V and 9 bases at J, with 8 bases between. The CDR3 spells CASSLAKAFF. CDR3 DNA sequence: TGTGCCAGCAGCCTAGCAAAAGCTTTCTTT.

The chain is built from TRBV18 and TRBJ1-5, with 7 bases that match TRBD1. The J segment lost 4 bases and the V segment lost 2 bases, leaving 5 bases of the junction unmatched. The length of the CDR3 is 15 residues. CDR1 is KGHSH and CDR2 is LQKENI in the germline V gene. CDR3 amino acids: CASSPTTGMNQPQHF. The CDR3, as DNA: TGTGCCAGCTCACCAACGACAGGGATGAATCAGCCCCAGCATTTT.

The chain links TRBV14 to TRBJ2-1; the D is unclear. Deletions cut 3 bases from V and 7 bases from J, with 7 bases between. CDR3 size: 12 residues. Per germline, CDR1 SGHDN and CDR2 FVKESK. The CDR3 bases are TGTGCCAGCAGCCATTTTCCGAATGAGCAGTTCTTC. Its translation: CASSHFPNEQFF.

This clone appeared a single time. V gene TRBV19 combines with J gene TRBJ2-2; D is unresolved. In germline, CDR1 is LNHDA, CDR2 SQIVND (reference sequence). This CDR3 region has 16 residues. Deletions cut 5 bases from V and 2 bases from J, with 15 bases between. CDR3 amino acids: CASSSPRLRNTGELFF. The CDR3 coding sequence is TGTGCCAGTAGTTCCCCCCGTTTGAGAAACACCGGGGAGCTGTTTTTT. The entire variable domain, with the rest obtained from reference TRBV19 and TRBJ2-2, is as follows: DGGITQSPKYLFRKEGQNVTLSCEQNLNHDAMYWYRQDPGQGLRLIYYSQIVNDFQKGDIAEGYSVSREKKESFPLTVTSAQKNPTAFYLCASSSPRLRNTGELFFGEGSRLTVL.

The J gene is TRBJ2-2, the V gene TRBV2; tentatively, D is TRBD2 (5 bases). The CDR3 contains 15 residues. V was cut by 3 bases and J by 6 bases, with 14 bases left in between. Germline-derived CDR1 and CDR2 are SNHLY and FYNNEI. The DNA of the CDR3 is TGTGCCAGCAGTGAGGCCGGGGTTGCTTCCGGGGAGCTGTTTTTT. Its protein is CASSEAGVASGELFF.

V and J are TRBV19 and TRBJ2-3; 9 bases match TRBD2. V gave up 9 bases and J gave up 0 bases; unmatched junction bases: 10. The CDR3 extends over 16 amino acids. Germline CDR1 LNHDA, CDR2 SQIVND (reference sequence). The DNA for the CDR3 is TGTGCCAGCGAAGTTAGCGGGGGTTCTAGCACAGATACGCAGTATTTT. Its translation: CASEVSGGSSTDTQYF. Combining the CDR3 with reference TRBV19 and TRBJ2-3 gives the whole variable domain DGGITQSPKYLFRKEGQNVTLSCEQNLNHDAMYWYRQDPGQGLRLIYYSQIVNDFQKGDIAEGYSVSREKKESFPLTVTSAQKNPTAFYLCASEVSGGSSTDTQYFGPGTRLTVL.

The chain uses TRBV13 and TRBJ2-1, with 7 bases lining up with TRBD2. This CDR3 contains 15 residues. In germline, CDR1 is PRHDT, CDR2 FYEKMQ (reference sequence). Losses at the gene ends were 3 bases for V and 5 bases for J; bases not matched to a gene: 7. The CDR3 loop is CASSFWRESDNEQFF. The CDR3 bases are TGTGCCAGCAGCTTTTGGCGGGAGAGCGACAATGAGCAGTTCTTC.

The gene calls are TRBV5-1 and TRBJ1-1; D unclear. The CDR3 has 14 residues. Per germline, CDR1 SGHRS and CDR2 YFSETQ. Trimming removed 3 bases at V and 6 bases at J, with 15 bases between. CDR3 DNA sequence: TGCGCCAGCAGCTCAGTCGGCGGTTGGGCTGAAGCTTTCTTT. Amino acid sequence: CASSSVGGWAEAFF. The entire variable domain, with the rest obtained from reference TRBV5-1 and TRBJ1-1, is as follows: KAGVTQTPRYLIKTRGQQVTLSCSPISGHRSVSWYQQTPGQGLQFLFEYFSETQRNKGNFPGRFSGRQFSNSRSEMNVSTLELGDSALYLCASSSVGGWAEAFFGQGTRLTVV.

The sample holds one count of this clone. The chain joins TRBV11-3 to TRBJ2-7; D may be TRBD1 (5 bases). This CDR3 region has 12 residues. Per the germline V gene, CDR1 is SGHNT and CDR2 is YENEEA. V lost 5 bases and J 6 bases, leaving 11 bases between the germline ends. CDR3: CASSRKTGEQYF. Here the CDR3 DNA reads TGTGCCAGCAGCCGGAAAACAGGCGAGCAGTACTTC. Full variable domain (outside the CDR3, taken from reference TRBV11-3 and TRBJ2-7): EAGVVQSPRYKIIEKKQPVAFWCNPISGHNTLYWYLQNLGQGPELLIRYENEEAVDDSQLPKDRFSAERLKGVDSTLKIQPAELGDSAVYLCASSRKTGEQYFGPGTRLTVT.

The chain is built from TRBV7-3 and TRBJ2-1, with 7 bases fitting TRBD2. The CDR3 totals 16 residues. CDR1 is SGHTA and CDR2 is FQGTGA in the germline V gene. The V gene end was trimmed by 0 bases and the J gene end by 7 bases; junction bases not matched to a gene: 9. As DNA, the CDR3 is TGTGCCAGCAGCTTAACGGGTGAGCGGGGCTGGAATGAGCAGTTCTTC. It yields the protein CASSLTGERGWNEQFF.

V and J are TRBV15 and TRBJ2-1; D gene unclear. Germline-derived CDR1 and CDR2 are LNHNV and YYDKDF (reference sequence). This CDR3 comprises 13 residues. V shed 0 bases and J shed 10 bases, with 10 bases lying between them. CDR3: CATSRDMSYEQFF. DNA for the CDR3: TGTGCCACCAGCAGAGATATGAGCTACGAGCAGTTCTTC.

This chain joins TRBV28 and TRBJ2-2; tentative D call: TRBD1 (5 bases). Trimming removed 5 bases at V and 0 bases at J, with 16 bases between. Germline V gene data show CDR1 as MDHEN and CDR2 as SYDVKM. The CDR3 runs 17 residues. CDR3 sequence reads: CASSTSLMTANTGELFF. In nucleotides, the CDR3 is TGTGCCAGCAGTACCTCCCTTATGACAGCGAACACCGGGGAGCTGTTTTTT.

The CDR3, as DNA: TGTGCCAGCAGGACTAGCGGGAGGGTGACTCACTACGAGCAGTACTTC. Protein sequence: CASRTSGRVTHYEQYF. The chain has TRBV28 and TRBJ2-7; TRBD2 matches at 14 bases. Germline V gene data show CDR1 as MDHEN and CDR2 as SYDVKM. V shed 6 bases and J 3 bases; nucleotides not matched to a gene: 7. The CDR3 has 16 amino acids.

The V gene is TRBV19, the J gene TRBJ2-1; TRBD2 agrees at 11 bases. The CDR3 sequence is 17 residues long. The V gene end was trimmed by 2 bases and the J gene end by 5 bases; junction bases not matched to a gene: 8. The germline V gene encodes CDR1 LNHDA and CDR2 SQIVND (reference sequence). CDR3 coding DNA: TGTGCCAGTAGTATACAAACCGGGACTAGCGGAAACAATGAGCAGTTCTTC. The encoded protein is CASSIQTGTSGNNEQFF.

V and J are TRBV9 and TRBJ2-3; possible D gene TRBD2, 7 bases. CDR1 SGDLS and CDR2 YYNGEE come from the germline V gene. V was trimmed by 10 bases and J by 4 bases, leaving 19 bases between them. This CDR3 spans 14 amino acids. CDR3 amino acids: CAGSRGGRADTQYF. Written as DNA, the CDR3 is TGTGCCGGATCCCGCGGGGGCCGTGCAGATACGCAGTATTTT.

The rearrangement links TRBV5-1 to TRBJ2-7, with D perhaps matching TRBD2 (5 bases). CDR1 SGHRS and CDR2 YFSETQ come from the germline V gene. V lost 7 bases to trimming and J lost 2 bases, with 7 bases between them. This CDR3 region has 11 residues. Here the CDR3 DNA reads TGCGCCAGCGGGGAGACCTACGAGCAGTACTTC. Amino acid sequence: CASGETYEQYF.

V usage is TRBV29-1 and J usage is TRBJ2-7, with TRBD1 as a possible D gene (6 bases). The CDR3 length is 10 residues. Germline V gene sequence: CDR1 SQVTM, CDR2 ANQGSEA. The V end lost 2 bases, the J end lost 7 bases, and 6 bases lay between the germline ends. The CDR3: CSVERGEQYF. DNA for the CDR3: TGCAGCGTTGAAAGGGGGGAGCAGTACTTC.